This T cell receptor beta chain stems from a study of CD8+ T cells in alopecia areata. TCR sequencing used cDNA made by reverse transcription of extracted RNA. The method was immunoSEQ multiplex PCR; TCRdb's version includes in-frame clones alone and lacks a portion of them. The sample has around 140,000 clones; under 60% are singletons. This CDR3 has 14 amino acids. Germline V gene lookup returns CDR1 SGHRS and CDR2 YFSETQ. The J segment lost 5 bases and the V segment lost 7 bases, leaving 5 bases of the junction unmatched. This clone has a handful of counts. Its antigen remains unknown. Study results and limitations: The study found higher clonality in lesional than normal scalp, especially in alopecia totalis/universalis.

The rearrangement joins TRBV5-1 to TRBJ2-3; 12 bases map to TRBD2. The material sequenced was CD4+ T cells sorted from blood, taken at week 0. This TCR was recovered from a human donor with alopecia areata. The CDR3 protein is CASATTSGGDTQYF. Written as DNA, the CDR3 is TGCGCCAGCGCAACGACTAGCGGGGGAGATACGCAGTATTTT.